Listed below are T cell receptor beta chains from one sample, sequenced in a study of shared clonotypes between healthy human individuals. This table comes from immunoSEQ multiplex PCR, and its TCRdb copy is limited to in-frame clones, with some not included. The repertoire includes more than 2 million clones, around 96% of them detected once, and 0.9% to 1.3% sits in the top ten. Sequencing was carried out using naive CD8+ T cells sorted from blood. These receptors came from a man aged 18 to 29 in good health. The CDR3 runs from the conserved cysteine through the conserved F or W. The D gene is left open where the match is weak. Only some rows state a clone size, as once, few, many or a class for expanded clones.

TRBJ1-4	TRBD1	-	TRBV30	TGTGCCTGGAGTGACCCCCCGGGACAGGATGAAAAACTGTTTTTT	CAWSDPPGQDEKLFF
TRBJ1-5	-	once	TRBV28	TGTGCCAGCAGTTTACGCCGGGTGGGGGTAGGGTTGCAGCCCCAGCATTTT	CASSLRRVGVGLQPQHF
TRBJ1-1	TRBD1	-	TRBV27	TGTGCCAGCAGTCCTTCGACAGGGGAATTGGGCACTGAAGCTTTCTTT	CASSPSTGELGTEAFF
TRBJ2-7	-	-	TRBV6-1	TGTGCCAGCAGTGCCGGGACCGCGCTCTACGAGCAGTACTTC	CASSAGTALYEQYF
TRBJ2-7	TRBD2	-	TRBV27	TGTGCCAGCAGGGGACTAGCGGGAACCAATCTGTACTTC	CASRGLAGTNLYF
TRBJ2-2	-	-	TRBV18	TGTGCCAGCTCAAGATCACGGGACACTAACACCGGGGAGCTGTTTTTT	CASSRSRDTNTGELFF
TRBJ2-6	-	once	TRBV19	TGTGCCAGTAGCCGGGCGGGAAGGCTCGCCAACGTCCTGACTTTC	CASSRAGRLANVLTF
TRBJ2-1	-	-	TRBV13	TGTGCCAGCAGCTTACCACTCAATGAGCAGTTCTTC	CASSLPLNEQFF
TRBJ1-3	-	-	TRBV19	TGTGCCAGTAGCCCCGTAGGGGTTGGAAACACCATATATTTT	CASSPVGVGNTIYF
TRBJ2-1	-	-	TRBV9	TGTGCCAGCAGCGAGAACAGAGCGTGGCGGACCAACAATGAGCAGTTCTTC	CASSENRAWRTNNEQFF
TRBJ1-5	TRBD1	-	TRBV4-1	TGCGCCAGCAGCCAGCCGGGACAGGGCAATCAGCCCCAGCATTTT	CASSQPGQGNQPQHF
TRBJ2-1	-	-	TRBV25-1	TGTGCCAGCAGTGACCCGCGGGCGCATGAGCAGTTCTTC	CASSDPRAHEQFF
TRBJ2-1	TRBD2	-	TRBV10-1	TGCGCCAGCAGTGAACTAGCGGGTATGCCCTACAATGAGCAGTTCTTC	CASSELAGMPYNEQFF
TRBJ2-7	-	once	TRBV27	TGTGCCAGCAGCCTTTCCAGAGACTACGAGCAGTACTTC	CASSLSRDYEQYF
TRBJ2-7	TRBD1	-	TRBV29-1	TGCAGCGTTGAAGATTTTAGACAGGGGGTGGCCGAGCAGTACTTC	CSVEDFRQGVAEQYF